The 8 T cell receptor beta chains below were found in one sample sequenced in a study of shared T cell receptors in the human thymus. The assay was immunoSEQ multiplex PCR, and TCRdb's table has in-frame clones only and misses some. The repertoire holds 700,000 or so clones, 70% to 90% seen once, with roughly 0.01% in the top ten. The sample was also linked to a second study, of human thymus T cells.

The material sequenced was thymocytes. Receptor source: a girl under two years old with a congenital heart defect.

The V call is TRBV9, the J call TRBJ2-1; tentatively, D is TRBD2 (7 bases). There are 16 residues in the CDR3. The V gene's germline CDR1 is SGDLS and CDR2 YYNGEE. Trimming removed 0 bases from V and 8 bases from J, with 18 bases in between. CDR3 protein: CASSVGPLGGVYEQFF. The CDR3 DNA reads TGTGCCAGCAGCGTAGGCCCCCTAGGGGGGGTCTATGAGCAGTTCTTC.

V gene TRBV5-5 combines with J gene TRBJ1-6; D gene unclear. The germline gives CDR1 SGHKS, CDR2 YYEKEE (reference sequence). CDR3 size: 19 residues. V was shortened by 4 bases and J by 0 bases, with 20 bases between the two germline ends. In DNA, the CDR3 is TGTGCCAGCAGCCTGGGGAGAATCGCGCTCAGCTCCTATAATTCACCCCTCCACTTT. Protein sequence: CASSLGRIALSSYNSPLHF.

The rearrangement joins TRBV5-1 to TRBJ1-2; 9 bases are shared with TRBD1. Germline values: CDR1 SGHRS, CDR2 YFSETQ. V gave up 4 bases and J gave up 3 bases; unmatched junction bases: 4. The CDR3 runs to 14 residues. The CDR3 region has the DNA TGCGCCAGCAGCGGCGGGACAGGGTACTATGGCTACACCTTC. Translated, it gives CASSGGTGYYGYTF.

V and J are TRBV10-3 and TRBJ2-5; 8 bases are a match to TRBD2. J gave up 4 bases and V 0 bases, and 4 bases lay outside the gene matches. From germline, CDR1 is ENHRY and CDR2 SYGVKD. This CDR3 has 15 residues. The CDR3 DNA reads as TGTGCCATCAGTGAGTCGGGACTAGGAACAGAGACCCAGTACTTC. It specifies CAISESGLGTETQYF.

V is TRBV15 and J is TRBJ1-5; 11 bases are a match to TRBD1. The CDR3 covers 17 residues. Looked up from germline, CDR1 is LNHNV and CDR2 is YYDKDF (reference sequence). V shed 1 base and J 5 bases; nucleotides not matched to a gene: 7. The CDR3 sequence: CATSRGKGQGVYQPQHF. CDR3 DNA: TGTGCCACCAGCAGAGGCAAGGGACAGGGGGTATATCAGCCCCAGCATTTT.

The chain recombines TRBV29-1 with TRBJ1-1; D remains unclear. Trimming took 3 bases from V and 6 from J, leaving 17 bases between them. The CDR3 covers 14 residues. Germline V gene sequence: CDR1 SQVTM, CDR2 ANQGSEA. The CDR3 coding sequence is TGCAGCGTTGATTCGGAGGAACGGGGAGCTGAAGCTTTCTTT. It is translated as CSVDSEERGAEAFF.

The V call is TRBV5-6, the J call TRBJ1-2, with TRBD1 as a possible D gene (6 bases). Between the trimmed V and J ends, which lost 4 bases and 8 bases, there was a span of 27 bases. Germline V CDR1 and CDR2: SGHDT, YYEEEE. There are 17 residues in the CDR3. The CDR3: CASSSYLGGLKKSGYTF. CDR3 in DNA: TGTGCCAGCAGCAGCTATTTGGGGGGGCTCAAGAAATCGGGCTACACCTTC.

For the CDR3, the DNA is TGTGCTAGTGGTTTCAAGGACAGGGGAACTAAAGAGACCCAGTACTTC. It specifies CASGFKDRGTKETQYF. V is TRBV12-5 and J is TRBJ2-5; 9 bases align to TRBD1. The CDR3 is 16 amino acids. V lost 3 bases to trimming and J lost 3 bases; unmatched junction nucleotides: 8. The germline gives CDR1 LGHNT, CDR2 FRNRAP. The variable domain in full, completed from reference TRBV12-5 and TRBJ2-5, reads DARVTQTPRHKVTEMGQEVTMRCQPILGHNTVFWYRQTMMQGLELLAYFRNRAPLDDSGMPKDRFSAEMPDATLATLKIQPSEPRDSAVYFCASGFKDRGTKETQYFGPGTRLLVL.